The 31 T cell receptor beta chains in this list originate from one sample, sequenced in a study of cytomegalovirus exposure and HLA in healthy donors. Vbeta (60) and Jbeta (13) primers were used in the PCR. Method: immunoSEQ multiplex PCR; TCRdb's copy keeps in-frame clones and lacks some. This table has around 150,000 clones, about 80% appearing once. The specimen sequenced was PBMCs. These receptors all stem from a man aged 25-40 years in good health and CMV-seropositive.

V usage is TRBV18 and J usage is TRBJ2-7, with D possibly being TRBD1 (7 bases). This CDR3 is built from 13 residues. From germline, CDR1 is KGHSH and CDR2 LQKENI. V was shortened by 6 bases and J by 5 bases, with 14 bases between the two germline ends. The CDR3 DNA follows: TGTGCCAGCTCCCGAGACAGGGAGGACGAGCAGTACTTC. Its translation is CASSRDREDEQYF. Supplemented by reference TRBV18 and TRBJ2-7, the full variable domain reads NAGVMQNPRHLVRRRGQEARLRCSPMKGHSHVYWYRQLPEEGLKFMVYLQKENIIDESGMPKERFSAEFPKEGPSILRIQQVVRGDSAAYFCASSRDREDEQYFGPGTRLTVT.

The chain joins TRBV30 to TRBJ1-2; D is ambiguous. The CDR3 has 14 residues. Germline values: CDR1 GTSNPN, CDR2 SVGIG (reference sequence). V was shortened by 5 bases and J by 0 bases, with 13 bases between the two germline ends. The CDR3 region has the DNA TGTGCCTGGTGGCCGAGTCTAGCTAACTATGGCTACACCTTC. Translated: CAWWPSLANYGYTF.

The gene calls are TRBV6-1 and TRBJ2-3, with TRBD2 as a possible D gene (6 bases). Germline V lookup: CDR1 MNHNS, CDR2 SASEGT. The V end lost 5 bases, the J end lost 4 bases, and 16 bases lay between the germline ends. The CDR3 totals 15 residues. The CDR3 DNA follows: TGTGCCAGCAGTCTTAGCGGAGGGCTAGCAGATACGCAGTATTTT. Its translation: CASSLSGGLADTQYF.

This clone came up once. V and J are TRBV5-4 and TRBJ1-2; D is undetermined. This CDR3 region has 15 residues. The V gene lost 4 bases and the J gene lost 0 bases, with 13 bases spanning the gap. The germline V gene encodes CDR1 SGHNT and CDR2 YYREEE (reference sequence). Here the CDR3 DNA reads TGTGCCAGCAGCCTAATTGGGGAGACTAACTATGGCTACACCTTC. It translates to CASSLIGETNYGYTF.

The rearrangement uses TRBV28 and TRBJ1-5; 7 bases fit TRBD1. The CDR3 loop spans 16 amino acids. The ends lost 3 bases at V and 3 bases at J; junction bases unmatched: 8. Germline V gives CDR1 MDHEN, CDR2 SYDVKM. CDR3 coding DNA: TGTGCCAGCAGTTTTCCCGGGACAGCGAACAATCAGCCCCAGCATTTT. Its protein product is CASSFPGTANNQPQHF.

The V and J genes are TRBV6-1 and TRBJ2-1, with D possibly being TRBD2 (5 bases). The CDR3 has 13 amino acids. V was clipped by 10 bases and J by 0 bases, with 10 bases between them. Germline V gene sequence: CDR1 MNHNS, CDR2 SASEGT. The CDR3 bases are TGTGCCACCGGACTGGCCTCCTACAATGAGCAGTTCTTC. Amino acids: CATGLASYNEQFF.

CDR3 coding DNA: TGCGCCAGCAGCTGGACCGGGACAGGGACTGGAAACACCATATATTTT. Translating gives CASSWTGTGTGNTIYF. The chain couples TRBV5-1 to TRBJ1-3, with TRBD1 matching 9 bases. The CDR3 has 16 amino acids. Germline lookup yields CDR1 SGHRS and CDR2 YFSETQ. Germline trimming cut 3 bases from V and 2 bases from J; bases unmatched to any gene: 6.

A few counts support this clone. V and J are TRBV28 and TRBJ2-1; 8 bases fit TRBD2. The ends lost 6 bases at V and 4 bases at J; junction bases unmatched: 5. This CDR3 is 14 amino acids long. Looked up from germline, CDR1 is MDHEN and CDR2 is SYDVKM. CDR3 nucleotide sequence: TGTGCCAGCAGCTCTGCGGGGGGATACAATGAGCAGTTCTTC. It translates to CASSSAGGYNEQFF. Full variable domain (outside the CDR3, taken from reference TRBV28 and TRBJ2-1): DVKVTQSSRYLVKRTGEKVFLECVQDMDHENMFWYRQDPGLGLRLIYFSYDVKMKEKGDIPEGYSVSREKKERFSLILESASTNQTSMYLCASSSAGGYNEQFFGPGTRLTVL.

The V gene is TRBV19, the J gene TRBJ1-5; D call uncertain. Between the trimmed V and J ends, which lost 7 bases and 2 bases, there was a span of 15 bases. CDR3 length: 15 amino acids. Germline loops: CDR1 LNHDA, CDR2 SQIVND (reference sequence). In nucleotides, the CDR3 is TGTGCCAGTACCGATACGGGGTATGGCAATCAGCCCCAGCATTTT. Translating gives CASTDTGYGNQPQHF. Based on the CDR3 plus reference TRBV19 and TRBJ1-5, the full variable domain is DGGITQSPKYLFRKEGQNVTLSCEQNLNHDAMYWYRQDPGQGLRLIYYSQIVNDFQKGDIAEGYSVSREKKESFPLTVTSAQKNPTAFYLCASTDTGYGNQPQHFGDGTRLSIL.

The J gene is TRBJ2-1, the V gene TRBV11-2; D is perhaps TRBD2 (6 bases). Per germline, CDR1 SGHAT and CDR2 FQNNGV. V lost 5 bases and J 4 bases, leaving 9 bases between the germline ends. CDR3 size: 13 residues. CDR3 nucleotide sequence: TGTGCCAGCAGCCAAGGACTATACAATGAGCAGTTCTTC. Amino acids: CASSQGLYNEQFF. The full variable domain, in which reference TRBV11-2 and TRBJ2-1 provide the parts outside the CDR3, is EAGVAQSPRYKIIEKRQSVAFWCNPISGHATLYWYQQILGQGPKLLIQFQNNGVVDDSQLPKDRFSAERLKGVDSTLKIQPAKLEDSAVYLCASSQGLYNEQFFGPGTRLTVL.

The chain carries TRBV28 and TRBJ2-5; 11 bases are a match to TRBD2. The CDR3 is 18 amino acids. Germline CDR1 is MDHEN and CDR2 is SYDVKM. The ends lost 5 bases at V and 5 bases at J; junction bases unmatched: 16. CDR3 residues: CASSPPRLAGRDLETQYF. The CDR3 DNA is TGTGCCAGCAGTCCTCCTCGACTAGCGGGGAGGGATCTGGAGACCCAGTACTTC. Variable domain in full (rest from reference TRBV28 and TRBJ2-5): DVKVTQSSRYLVKRTGEKVFLECVQDMDHENMFWYRQDPGLGLRLIYFSYDVKMKEKGDIPEGYSVSREKKERFSLILESASTNQTSMYLCASSPPRLAGRDLETQYFGPGTRLLVL.

The rearrangement joins TRBV25-1 to TRBJ2-7; D ambiguous. The CDR3 is 13 residues long. V was clipped by 5 bases and J by 5 bases, with 13 bases between them. CDR1 and CDR2 (germline): MGHDK, SYGVNS. The CDR3 protein is CASSHSLGHEQYF. The CDR3, as DNA: TGTGCCAGCAGTCACTCGCTCGGTCACGAGCAGTACTTC.

The chain employs TRBV15 and TRBJ1-1; D gene ambiguous. CDR1 is LNHNV and CDR2 is YYDKDF in the germline V gene (reference sequence). V lost 11 bases to trimming and J lost 1 base, with 11 bases between them. The CDR3 totals 12 residues. The CDR3 DNA is TGTGCCGCAGGAGGGAGGAACACTGAAGCTTTCTTT. Translation: CAAGGRNTEAFF.

This clone appeared a few times. The rearrangement uses TRBV5-1 and TRBJ2-7, with unresolved D. The V gene's germline CDR1 is SGHRS and CDR2 YFSETQ. V was shortened by 1 base and J by 4 bases, with 15 bases between the two germline ends. The CDR3 runs to 15 residues. Here the CDR3 DNA reads TGCGCCAGCAGCTTGTCAGATACAGTTTCGTACGAGCAGTACTTC. Translating gives CASSLSDTVSYEQYF. Full variable domain (missing parts from reference TRBV5-1 and TRBJ2-7): KAGVTQTPRYLIKTRGQQVTLSCSPISGHRSVSWYQQTPGQGLQFLFEYFSETQRNKGNFPGRFSGRQFSNSRSEMNVSTLELGDSALYLCASSLSDTVSYEQYFGPGTRLTVT.

The chain combines TRBV6-1 with TRBJ2-6, with D possibly TRBD1 on 6 matching bases. The CDR3 has 15 amino acids. V was pared by 4 bases and J by 0 bases, with 7 bases between. Germline V gene lookup returns CDR1 MNHNS and CDR2 SASEGT. CDR3 sequence (DNA): TGTGCCAGCAGTGTGGACAGCTCTGGGGCCAACGTCCTGACTTTC. It translates to CASSVDSSGANVLTF.

V usage is TRBV6-5 and J usage is TRBJ1-1; TRBD1 agrees at 9 bases. The junction had 3 bases not matched to a gene; V was cut back by 7 bases and J by 3 bases. This CDR3 is 13 amino acids long. Per the germline V gene, CDR1 is MNHEY and CDR2 is SVGAGI. DNA of the CDR3: TGTGCCAGCACCAGGACAGGGGACACTGAAGCTTTCTTT. Amino acid sequence: CASTRTGDTEAFF.

This clone was counted once. The V call is TRBV5-1, the J call TRBJ1-2; 10 bases are shared with TRBD1. This CDR3 spans 16 amino acids. Trimming took 3 bases from V and 4 from J; bases not matched to a gene: 9. Germline V gene lookup returns CDR1 SGHRS and CDR2 YFSETQ. CDR3 in amino acids: CASSSIGTGDIYGYTF. The DNA for the CDR3 is TGCGCCAGCAGCTCAATCGGGACAGGGGATATCTATGGCTACACCTTC.

J is TRBJ2-1 and V is TRBV7-9, with 11 bases aligning to TRBD2. V lost 5 bases to trimming and J lost 10 bases; unmatched junction nucleotides: 13. The CDR3 totals 16 residues. From germline, CDR1 is SEHNR and CDR2 FQNEAQ (reference sequence). CDR3 in amino acids: CASSGPLAGGPQEQFF. For the CDR3, the DNA is TGTGCCAGCAGCGGTCCGTTAGCGGGAGGGCCTCAGGAGCAGTTCTTC. Full variable domain (remainder filled in from reference TRBV7-9 and TRBJ2-1): DTGVSQNPRHKITKRGQNVTFRCDPISEHNRLYWYRQTLGQGPEFLTYFQNEAQLEKSRLLSDRFSAERPKGSFSTLEIQRTEQGDSAMYLCASSGPLAGGPQEQFFGPGTRLTVL.

The chain links TRBV9 to TRBJ2-5; 9 nucleotides line up with TRBD1. CDR1 and CDR2 (germline): SGDLS, YYNGEE. The CDR3 extends over 13 amino acids. The V and J ends lost 2 bases and 4 bases, in that order; junction bases with no gene match: 0. CDR3 amino acids: CASSVDRGETQYF. The CDR3 coding sequence is TGTGCCAGCAGCGTGGACAGGGGAGAGACCCAGTACTTC.

This clone was counted a few times. The chain combines TRBV6-6 with TRBJ1-1; TRBD1 is a possible D gene (5 bases). Germline lookup yields CDR1 MNHNY and CDR2 SVGAGI (reference sequence). This CDR3 has 13 amino acids. V was shortened by 5 bases and J by 3 bases, with 10 bases between the two germline ends. CDR3 DNA: TGTGCCAGCAGTGCCCCGGGGGACACTGAAGCTTTCTTT. As protein: CASSAPGDTEAFF.

The chain uses TRBV25-1 and TRBJ2-7, with 10 bases identical to TRBD1. The CDR3 consists of 14 residues. Germline CDR1 MGHDK, CDR2 SYGVNS. The ends lost 4 bases at V and 5 bases at J; junction bases unmatched: 5. The CDR3 DNA follows: TGTGCCAGCAGTGGAGACAGGGGGCTGAACGAGCAGTACTTC. It codes for CASSGDRGLNEQYF.

Here the CDR3 reads CASSSRTGRVTDTQYF. The CDR3 nucleotides read TGTGCCAGCAGCTCCCGGACAGGGCGAGTGACAGATACGCAGTATTTT. This chain connects TRBV11-3 to TRBJ2-3; 8 positions agree with TRBD1. This CDR3 spans 16 amino acids. The V gene's germline CDR1 is SGHNT and CDR2 YENEEA. V shed 4 bases, J shed 3 bases, and the junction held 9 bases outside the gene matches.

The V and J genes are TRBV28 and TRBJ2-7; D is undetermined. The germline V gene encodes CDR1 MDHEN and CDR2 SYDVKM. The CDR3 covers 14 residues. The V end was cut by 0 bases, the J end by 0 bases, with 6 bases between. CDR3 residues: CASSLWESSYEQYF. The DNA for the CDR3 is TGTGCCAGCAGTTTATGGGAGAGCTCCTACGAGCAGTACTTC.

The rearrangement links TRBV2 to TRBJ2-2; 9 bases are shared with TRBD2. The germline CDR1 and CDR2 sequences are SNHLY and FYNNEI. The CDR3 is made up of 19 amino acids. After removal of 5 bases from V and 0 bases from J, the junction contained 13 bases not matched to a gene. CDR3 DNA: TGTGCCAGCAGTTTTAGATCCCTAGCGGGGAAATCGAACACCGGGGAGCTGTTTTTT. This codes for CASSFRSLAGKSNTGELFF.

The chain couples TRBV7-2 to TRBJ2-3; possible D gene TRBD2, 6 bases. The CDR3 has 14 residues. With 4 bases removed from V and 2 bases from J, the gap between germline ends came to 10 bases. CDR1 is SGHTA, CDR2 FQGNSA, per germline. This chain's CDR3 is CASSSGDDTDTQYF. The CDR3 DNA reads TGTGCCAGCAGCTCGGGGGACGACACAGATACGCAGTATTTT.

V and J are TRBV7-8 and TRBJ1-5; 9 nucleotides agree with TRBD1. The CDR3 runs to 16 residues. CDR1 and CDR2 (germline): SGHVS, FQNEAQ. Germline trimming cut 5 bases from V and 6 bases from J; bases unmatched to any gene: 11. The CDR3 loop reads CASSARSGTGIQPQHF. The CDR3 DNA reads as TGTGCCAGCAGCGCCCGGTCCGGGACAGGGATTCAGCCCCAGCATTTT.

V usage is TRBV4-1 and J usage is TRBJ2-6, with D perhaps matching TRBD2 (5 bases). This CDR3 comprises 16 residues. V lost 4 bases, J lost 0 bases, and 10 bases lay in between. The germline gives CDR1 MGHRA, CDR2 YSYEKL. CDR3 bases: TGCGCCAGCAGCCCTCGGGCGGGCTCTGGGGCCAACGTCCTGACTTTC. This encodes CASSPRAGSGANVLTF.

The rearrangement links TRBV19 to TRBJ1-2; D gene unclear. CDR1 and CDR2 from the germline V gene are LNHDA and SQIVND (reference sequence). CDR3 length equals 11 residues. Deletions cut 5 bases from V and 8 bases from J, with 9 bases between. The CDR3 loop is CASSHLRGYTF. CDR3 DNA sequence: TGTGCCAGTAGTCACCTCAGGGGCTACACCTTC.

The chain joins TRBV28 to TRBJ2-5; D may be TRBD2 (6 bases). The V gene's germline CDR1 is MDHEN and CDR2 SYDVKM. CDR3 length: 15 amino acids. V lost 5 bases and J 7 bases, leaving 20 bases between the germline ends. CDR3 nucleotide sequence: TGTGCCAGCAGTCCTGGGAGGCCTGGAAAAGGGACCCAGTACTTC. Protein product: CASSPGRPGKGTQYF.

Regarding this clone: The junction and the germline gene differ at one end; a read error may be behind it. The V and J genes are TRBV4-1 and TRBJ1-2; 9 nucleotides match TRBD1. The CDR3 extends over 14 amino acids. Germline lookup yields CDR1 MGHRA and CDR2 YSYEKL. Here the CDR3 DNA reads TGCGCCAGCAGCCCGGGACAGGGAGGGTATGACTACACCTTC. Residues: CASSPGQGGYDYTF.

The CDR3 bases are TGTGCCAGCAGCGGTCCCGGGACAGGGGCGGAATTGTATGGCTACACCTTC. This gives the protein CASSGPGTGAELYGYTF. The gene calls are TRBV2 and TRBJ1-2; 10 bases align to TRBD1. V gave up 6 bases and J gave up 5 bases; unmatched junction bases: 15. Germline V lookup: CDR1 SNHLY, CDR2 FYNNEI. This CDR3 is built from 17 residues.